This T cell receptor (beta chain) was recorded in a study of identical twins. Overall study findings and caveats: In cord blood, abundant beta clonotypes had fewer insertions; memory showed no trend. The degree of excess twin sharing was weaker in beta out-of-frame sequences.

TCRdb reprocessed the 5' RACE reads via MiXCR and lists one record per CDR3 protein. The data contain approximately 620,000 distinct CDR3 sequences, 8.5% to 9% of them singletons. Trimming took off 2 bases at V and 6 bases at J, with 7 bases between the two ends. The CDR3 sequence is 13 residues long. This clonotype was picked up a small number of times. As yet, its antigen is unknown. These same data were also listed under a study on yellow fever vaccine responses in identical twins.

Sequencing input: PBMCs. The source is a young woman in good health. The chain links TRBV12-3 or TRBV12-4 to TRBJ2-2; D uncertain. CDR3: CASSLIWAGELFF. The CDR3 DNA is TGTGCCAGCAGTTTAATCTGGGCCGGGGAGCTGTTTTTT.